One and the same sample provided the 6 T cell receptor beta chains below, sequenced in a study of T cell repertoires in cytomegalovirus infection. TCRdb reprocessed the reads via MiXCR and lists one record per CDR3 protein. In the table there are some 920,000 distinct CDR3 sequences, around 32% of which are singletons. Antigen specificity for these receptors is unknown. This specimen was cultured CD8+ T cells from PBMCs, taken from culture after CMV antigen stimulation. The receptors were sampled from a human donor in good health (CMV status not recorded). Some clones in this sample may be carry-over from other donors' samples.

To note about this clonotype: Possible read error: a much larger clone is one base away. This sequence joins TRBV7-2 and TRBJ2-5; TRBD2 agrees at 8 bases. Germline trimming cut 4 bases from V and 6 bases from J; bases unmatched to any gene: 7. The CDR3 is 14 amino acids. Germline values: CDR1 SGHTA, CDR2 FQGNSA. The CDR3: CASSSRGGQKTQYF. The CDR3 bases are TGTGCCAGCAGCTCCCGGGGGGGGCAAAAGACCCAGTACTTC.

This clonotype was found many times. This sequence joins TRBV12-3 or TRBV12-4 and TRBJ2-1; D is unclear. This CDR3 has 13 residues. The ends were cut back, 5 bases at V and 8 bases at J, with 13 bases in the middle. CDR3 nucleotide sequence: TGTGCCAGCAGTCTCCCGGTTAGTTATGAGCAGTTCTTC. It translates to CASSLPVSYEQFF.

This clonotype has more than one count but fewer than ten. The chain employs TRBV2 and TRBJ2-3; 9 positions agree with TRBD1. The CDR3 spans 15 residues. V lost 6 bases and J lost 3; bases outside the gene matches: 7. The germline V gene has CDR1 SNHLY and CDR2 FYNNEI. CDR3: CASSDRGYRTDTQYF. In DNA form, the CDR3 reads TGTGCCAGCAGCGACAGGGGGTATCGTACAGATACGCAGTATTTT.

This chain joins TRBV7-9 and TRBJ2-7, with D hard to call. The CDR3 consists of 14 residues. Germline V gives CDR1 SEHNR, CDR2 FQNEAQ (reference sequence). The V and J ends lost 1 base and 3 bases respectively, with 10 bases between them. CDR3 protein: CASSLVELGYEQYF. The CDR3 DNA reads as TGTGCCAGCAGCTTAGTAGAGCTCGGCTACGAGCAGTACTTC.

There are a few counts of this clonotype. V is TRBV19 and J is TRBJ2-7; weak D call: TRBD1 (5 bases). The CDR3 extends over 14 amino acids. V shed 5 bases and J shed 5 bases, with 16 bases lying between them. The germline gives CDR1 LNHDA, CDR2 SQIVND (reference sequence). The CDR3 is CASSPSQGNNEQYV. In DNA, the CDR3 is TGTGCCAGTAGTCCAAGTCAGGGTAATAACGAGCAGTACGTC.

The chain employs TRBV5-1 and TRBJ2-3, with D possibly matching TRBD1 (6 bases). This CDR3 spans 17 amino acids. Germline V CDR1 and CDR2: SGHRS, YFSETQ. V lost 4 bases and J lost 3, with 21 bases in between. The CDR3 nucleotides are TGCGCCAGCAGCCAATCCTCAGGGGAAGGTGGGACAGATACGCAGTATTTT. It specifies CASSQSSGEGGTDTQYF.